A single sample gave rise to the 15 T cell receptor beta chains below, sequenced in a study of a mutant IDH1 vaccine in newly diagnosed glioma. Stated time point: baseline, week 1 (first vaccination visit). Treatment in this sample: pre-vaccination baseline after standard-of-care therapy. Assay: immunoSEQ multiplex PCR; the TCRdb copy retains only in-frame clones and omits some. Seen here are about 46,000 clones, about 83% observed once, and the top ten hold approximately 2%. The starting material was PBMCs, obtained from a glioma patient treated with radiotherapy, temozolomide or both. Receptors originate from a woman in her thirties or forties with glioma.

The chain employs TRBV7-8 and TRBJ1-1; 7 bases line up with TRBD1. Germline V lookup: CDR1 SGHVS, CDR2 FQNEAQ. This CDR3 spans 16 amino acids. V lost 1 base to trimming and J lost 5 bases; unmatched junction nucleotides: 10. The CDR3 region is CASSLERAGGGTEAFF. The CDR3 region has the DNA TGTGCCAGCAGCTTAGAACGGGCAGGGGGTGGTACTGAAGCTTTCTTT.

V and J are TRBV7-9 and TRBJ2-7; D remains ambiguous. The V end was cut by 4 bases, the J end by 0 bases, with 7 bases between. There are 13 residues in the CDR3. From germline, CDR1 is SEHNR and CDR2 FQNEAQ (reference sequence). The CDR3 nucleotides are TGTGCCAGCAGCTCCGCAAACTCCTACGAGCAGTACTTC. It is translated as CASSSANSYEQYF.

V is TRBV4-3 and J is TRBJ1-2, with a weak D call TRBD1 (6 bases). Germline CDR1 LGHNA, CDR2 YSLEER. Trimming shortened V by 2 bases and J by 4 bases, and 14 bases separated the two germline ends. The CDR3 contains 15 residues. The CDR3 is CASSQSGGALYGYTF. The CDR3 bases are TGCGCCAGCAGCCAATCGGGGGGCGCTCTCTATGGCTACACCTTC.

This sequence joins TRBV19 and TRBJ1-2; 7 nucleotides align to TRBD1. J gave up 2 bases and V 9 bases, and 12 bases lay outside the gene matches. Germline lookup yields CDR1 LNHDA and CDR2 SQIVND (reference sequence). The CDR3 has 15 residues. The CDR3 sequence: CASQKGGSTNYGYTF. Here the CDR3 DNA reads TGTGCCAGCCAAAAAGGGGGCAGCACGAACTATGGCTACACCTTC.

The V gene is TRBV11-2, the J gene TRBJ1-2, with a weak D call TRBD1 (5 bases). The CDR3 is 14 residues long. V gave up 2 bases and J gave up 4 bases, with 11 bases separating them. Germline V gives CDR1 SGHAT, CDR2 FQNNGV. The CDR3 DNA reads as TGTGCCAGCAGCTTAAACAGGTTTGGCTATGGCTACACCTTC. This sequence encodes CASSLNRFGYGYTF.

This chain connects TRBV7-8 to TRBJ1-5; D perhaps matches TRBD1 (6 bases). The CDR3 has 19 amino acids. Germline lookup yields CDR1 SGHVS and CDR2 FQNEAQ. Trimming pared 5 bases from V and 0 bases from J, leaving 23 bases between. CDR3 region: CASSLGSLTGFYSNQPQHF. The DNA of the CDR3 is TGTGCCAGCAGCCTAGGGTCCCTCACAGGGTTCTATAGCAATCAGCCCCAGCATTTT.

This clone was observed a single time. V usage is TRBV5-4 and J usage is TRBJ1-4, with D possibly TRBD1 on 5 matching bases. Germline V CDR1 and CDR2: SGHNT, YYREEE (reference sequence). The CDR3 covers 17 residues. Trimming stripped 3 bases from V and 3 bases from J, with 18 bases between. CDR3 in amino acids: CASSSRGDASANEKLFF. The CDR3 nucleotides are TGTGCCAGCAGCTCCCGGGGGGATGCGTCGGCTAATGAAAAACTGTTTTTT.

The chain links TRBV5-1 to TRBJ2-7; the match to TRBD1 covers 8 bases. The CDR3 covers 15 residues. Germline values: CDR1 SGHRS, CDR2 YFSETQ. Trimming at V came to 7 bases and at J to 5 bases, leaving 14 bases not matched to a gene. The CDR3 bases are TGCGCCAGCGGCAAGACAGGGGTTCAGATCCACGAGCAGTACTTC. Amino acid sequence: CASGKTGVQIHEQYF.

The CDR3 region is CASSEKLPEAFF. The CDR3 DNA is TGTGCCAGCAGCGAAAAACTCCCTGAAGCTTTCTTT. The chain recombines TRBV11-2 with TRBJ1-1, with unresolved D. This CDR3 comprises 12 residues. The V and J ends lost 5 bases and 6 bases respectively, with 10 bases between them. Germline-derived CDR1 and CDR2 are SGHAT and FQNNGV.

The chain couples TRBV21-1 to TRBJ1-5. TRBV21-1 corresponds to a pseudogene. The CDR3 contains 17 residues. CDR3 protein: CASSKDGDGNSNQPQHF. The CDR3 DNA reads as TGTGCCAGCAGCAAAGATGGGGACGGAAATAGCAATCAGCCCCAGCATTTT.

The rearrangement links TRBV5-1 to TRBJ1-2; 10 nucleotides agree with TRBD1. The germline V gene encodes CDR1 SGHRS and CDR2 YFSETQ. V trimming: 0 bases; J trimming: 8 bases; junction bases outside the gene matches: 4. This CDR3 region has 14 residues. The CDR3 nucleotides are TGCGCCAGCAGCTTGGCCGGGACAGGGGAGGGCTACACCTTC. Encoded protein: CASSLAGTGEGYTF.

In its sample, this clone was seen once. The CDR3: CAERLAGGHEQFF. In DNA, the CDR3 is TGTGCCGAGCGCCTAGCGGGGGGACACGAGCAGTTCTTC. The V gene is TRBV30, the J gene TRBJ2-1, with 11 bases fitting TRBD2. The V segment lost 8 bases and the J segment 10 bases; nucleotides outside the gene matches: 10. The CDR3 runs to 13 residues. Germline V gene data show CDR1 as GTSNPN and CDR2 as SVGIG (reference sequence).

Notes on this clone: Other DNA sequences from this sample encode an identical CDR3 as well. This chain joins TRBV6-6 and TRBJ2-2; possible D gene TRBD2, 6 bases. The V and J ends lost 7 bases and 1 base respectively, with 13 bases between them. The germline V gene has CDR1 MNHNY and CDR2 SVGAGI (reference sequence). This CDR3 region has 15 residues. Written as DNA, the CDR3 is TGTGCCAGCACTTCCTCCGGGGGGAACACCGGGGAGCTGTTTTTT. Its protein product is CASTSSGGNTGELFF.

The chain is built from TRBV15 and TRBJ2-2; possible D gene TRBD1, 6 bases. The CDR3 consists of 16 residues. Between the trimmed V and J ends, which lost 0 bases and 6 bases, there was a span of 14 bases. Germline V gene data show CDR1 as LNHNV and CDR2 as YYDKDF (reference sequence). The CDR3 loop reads CATSRDQGMRAGELFF. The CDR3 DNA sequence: TGTGCCACCAGCAGAGATCAGGGGATGCGGGCCGGGGAGCTGTTTTTT.

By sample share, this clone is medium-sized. This CDR3 reads CASSYSWGDYGYTF. The CDR3 bases are TGTGCCAGCAGTTACTCCTGGGGCGACTATGGCTACACCTTC. The chain recombines TRBV6-5 with TRBJ1-2; a possible D gene is TRBD1 (5 bases). The CDR3 consists of 14 residues. Trimming took off 0 bases at V and 3 bases at J, with 8 bases between the two ends. Looked up from germline, CDR1 is MNHEY and CDR2 is SVGAGI.